The entry below describes one T cell receptor (beta chain). Its antigen specificity is not known. Within one base of it there is no much larger clone, and no base qualities were kept. The sample is drawn from a study of T cell changes during pregnancy in multiple sclerosis (dated by TCRdb to the late 2010s). Notes on the research overall: The study examined how the T cell repertoire changed over the course of pregnancy in women with multiple sclerosis.

Library preparation used the immunoSEQ multiplex PCR assay. Held by TCRdb, this immuneACCESS table contains in-frame sequences only and omits some clones. Under half of the omission traces to an unresolved V gene where checked; the cause of the rest is unknown. The sample yields about 40,000 clones; about 90% were counted once. The top ten hold about 0.48% of the sample. The germline V end is reduced by 7 bases and the J end by 5 bases; junction bases left unmatched: 11. The CDR3, from cysteine to phenylalanine, totals 15 residues. Only the CDR3 part of the read is kept: 45 bases, read in frame from the first base. CDR1 and CDR2 are read off the germline V gene (reference sequence) as LNHDA and SQIVND.

The TCR comes from a female donor in good health, enrolled as a control in a pregnancy study. Here the chain combines TRBV19 and TRBJ2-5; TRBD2 fits 9 bases in the junction. Sequences were derived from CD4+ T cells from peripheral blood mononuclear cells, sampled in the second trimester of pregnancy. The bases are TGTGCCAGTAACCTGGGGGCGGGGGGGCCGGAGACCCAGTACTTC. Its protein reads: CASNLGAGGPETQYF.